The clone carrying this TCR beta chain was seen a few times. Its antigen remains unidentified. Germline V lookup: CDR1 SEHNR, CDR2 FQNEAQ (reference sequence). Trimming pared 0 bases from V and 7 bases from J, leaving 12 bases between. This CDR3 region has 14 residues. The whole isolated RNA underwent reverse transcription, so sequencing captured expressed TCRB transcripts. Libraries were prepared by immunoSEQ multiplex PCR; TCRdb keeps only in-frame clonotypes and omits some of them. The table shows roughly 140,000 clones, with roughly 7.2% occurring only once. Via the markers CD45RO/CCR7/CD25/CD127/CD95/CD27, stem cell-like memory, regulatory, central memory and naive CD4+ cells were sorted. The source of the sample is a study of beta chain features in type 1 diabetes. Study information: Examination of sorted cells across all samples involved around 98 million cells.

Broader study findings: There was no resolution here of whether HLA type influences TCRB rearrangement. High-TCR-expressing cells could be over-represented by cDNA sequencing.

Material: central memory CD4+ T cells from blood. The chain joins TRBV7-9 to TRBJ1-2; D gene unclear. This receptor was obtained from a woman in her thirties in good health. In DNA, the CDR3 is TGTGCCAGCAGCTTAGCCATACAGATACCTGGCTACACCTTC. It encodes CASSLAIQIPGYTF.